Shown below are 13 T cell receptor beta chains from a single sample sequenced in a study of blood T cell repertoires in COVID-19. Clones were sequenced by immunoSEQ multiplex PCR, and TCRdb holds only the in-frame ones, with some missing. This sample has almost 250,000 clones, with approximately 90% found just once. The sequencing input was PBMCs or T cells enriched from blood (not recorded which). The receptors were sampled from a woman aged 25 to 39 who had recovered from COVID-19.

The V call is TRBV18, the J call TRBJ1-2; 7 positions match TRBD1. The CDR3 contains 15 residues. Germline V gives CDR1 KGHSH, CDR2 LQKENI. V lost 3 bases to trimming and J lost 5 bases; unmatched junction nucleotides: 9. The CDR3 region is CASSPTRGTDYGYTF. The CDR3 region has the DNA TGTGCCAGCTCACCGACCAGGGGGACCGATTATGGCTACACCTTC.

This chain uses TRBV24-1 with TRBJ1-2; D is unresolved. Germline CDR1 reads KGHDR; CDR2 reads SFDVKD. Deletions cut 5 bases from V and 2 bases from J, with 8 bases between. CDR3 length: 13 amino acids. CDR3 DNA: TGTGCCACCAGTGTGTCAGAAAACTATGGCTACACCTTC. Encoded protein: CATSVSENYGYTF.

This clone was counted only a few times. The V call is TRBV9, the J call TRBJ2-2; D is uncertain. The V end was cut by 4 bases, the J end by 5 bases, with 18 bases between. The CDR3 is 16 residues long. Germline CDR1 is SGDLS and CDR2 is YYNGEE. CDR3 DNA sequence: TGTGCCAGCAGCCGACATCACGAGACCACTACCGGGGAGCTGTTTTTT. Translated, it gives CASSRHHETTTGELFF.

The rearrangement links TRBV11-2 to TRBJ2-3; no clear D. The germline gives CDR1 SGHAT, CDR2 FQNNGV. V lost 6 bases and J 0 bases, leaving 7 bases between the germline ends. The CDR3 length is 13 residues. This CDR3 reads CASRLASTDTQYF. CDR3 nucleotide sequence: TGTGCCAGCAGGCTGGCTAGCACAGATACGCAGTATTTT.

This clone occurred once. V and J are TRBV11-3 and TRBJ2-5; D might be TRBD2 (6 bases). CDR1 is SGHNT and CDR2 is YENEEA in the germline V gene. The length of the CDR3 is 14 residues. Trimming shortened V by 3 bases and J by 2 bases, and 10 bases separated the two germline ends. The CDR3 sequence is CASSLRDGQETQYF. CDR3 sequence (DNA): TGTGCCAGCAGCTTGCGGGACGGACAAGAGACCCAGTACTTC.

The chain links TRBV18 to TRBJ1-1; perhaps TRBD1 as D (5 bases). The CDR3 has 16 residues. In germline, CDR1 is KGHSH, CDR2 LQKENI. Trimming took off 3 bases at V and 5 bases at J, with 19 bases between the two ends. CDR3 DNA sequence: TGTGCCAGCTCACCGTCCAGGGCCGACGCCAGGACTGAAGCTTTCTTT. Its protein product is CASSPSRADARTEAFF.

The V call is TRBV4-2, the J call TRBJ1-4, with 7 bases lining up with TRBD1. Germline loops: CDR1 LGHNA, CDR2 YNFKEQ. The V gene end was trimmed by 0 bases and the J gene end by 11 bases; junction bases not matched to a gene: 12. This CDR3 region has 16 residues. The CDR3, as DNA: TGTGCCAGCAGCCAAGATGGGGACAGAGGTGATTTTAAACTGTTTTTT. Amino acids: CASSQDGDRGDFKLFF.

This chain joins TRBV28 and TRBJ2-1, with 7 bases identical to TRBD2. Germline V gene data show CDR1 as MDHEN and CDR2 as SYDVKM. The CDR3 covers 14 residues. With V trimmed by 3 bases and J by 10 bases, 9 bases remained unmatched. CDR3: CASSFPAGAKEQFF. The CDR3 nucleotides read TGTGCCAGCAGTTTTCCGGCGGGAGCAAAAGAGCAGTTCTTC.

V is TRBV13 and J is TRBJ1-1; TRBD1 agrees at 7 bases. The V segment lost 3 bases and the J segment 4 bases; nucleotides outside the gene matches: 8. Germline loops: CDR1 PRHDT, CDR2 FYEKMQ (reference sequence). The CDR3 totals 15 residues. CDR3 in DNA: TGTGCCAGCAGCTTCCTACAGGGGTCTGGCACTGAAGCTTTCTTT. This translates into CASSFLQGSGTEAFF.

This clone was observed once. CDR3 coding DNA: TGTGCCAGCAGCTTACAGGGAGTTAGTGGCTACACCTTC. It encodes CASSLQGVSGYTF. V gene TRBV6-2 or TRBV6-3 combines with J gene TRBJ1-2, with D possibly being TRBD1 (6 bases). Trimming pared 6 bases from V and 7 bases from J, leaving 15 bases between. The germline CDR1 and CDR2 sequences are MNHEY and SVGEGT. The CDR3 contains 13 residues.

V and J are TRBV6-5 and TRBJ1-6, with no clear D. This CDR3 region has 14 residues. The germline V gene encodes CDR1 MNHEY and CDR2 SVGAGI. V lost 8 bases, J lost 7 bases, and 15 bases lay in between. This CDR3 reads CASVSSARNSPLHF. The CDR3 DNA reads TGTGCCAGCGTCTCTTCTGCCCGGAATTCACCCCTCCACTTT.

The chain couples TRBV20-1 to TRBJ2-1, with 13 bases aligning to TRBD2. Per germline, CDR1 DFQATT and CDR2 SNEGSKA (reference sequence). The J segment lost 7 bases and the V segment lost 3 bases, leaving 15 bases of the junction unmatched. CDR3 length: 18 amino acids. As DNA, the CDR3 is TGCAGTGCTAGTGGGGACACCATAACTAGCGGGAGGGGAAATGAGCAGTTCTTC. Its protein product is CSASGDTITSGRGNEQFF.

This chain joins TRBV3-1 (or the pseudogene TRBV3-2) and TRBJ1-3; 8 bases line up with TRBD1. The CDR3 is made up of 16 amino acids. V gave up 5 bases and J gave up 5 bases; unmatched junction bases: 11. Germline lookup yields CDR1 LGHDT and CDR2 YNNKEL (reference sequence). CDR3 bases: TGTGCCAGCAGCGTATCTTTGGACAGGGAAAGAAACACCATATATTTT. It codes for CASSVSLDRERNTIYF.